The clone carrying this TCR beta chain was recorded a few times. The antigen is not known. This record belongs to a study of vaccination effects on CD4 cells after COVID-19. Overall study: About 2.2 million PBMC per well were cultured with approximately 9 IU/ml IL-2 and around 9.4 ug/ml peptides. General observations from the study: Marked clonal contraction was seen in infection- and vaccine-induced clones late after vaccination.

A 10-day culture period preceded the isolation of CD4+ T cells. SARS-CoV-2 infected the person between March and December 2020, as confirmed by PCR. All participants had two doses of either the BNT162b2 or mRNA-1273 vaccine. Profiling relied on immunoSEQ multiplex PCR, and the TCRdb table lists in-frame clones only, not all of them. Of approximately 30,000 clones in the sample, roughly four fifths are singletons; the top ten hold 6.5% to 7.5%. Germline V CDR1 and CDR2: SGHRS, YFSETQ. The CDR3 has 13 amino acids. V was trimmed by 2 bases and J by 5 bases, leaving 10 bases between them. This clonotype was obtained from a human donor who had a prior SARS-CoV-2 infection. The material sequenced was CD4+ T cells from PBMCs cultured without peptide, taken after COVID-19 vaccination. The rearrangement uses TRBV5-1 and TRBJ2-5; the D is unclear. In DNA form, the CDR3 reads TGCGCCAGCAGCTTAATTACTCTGGAGACCCAGTACTTC. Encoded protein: CASSLITLETQYF.